Presented here are 28 T cell receptor beta chains from one specimen sequenced in a study of blood T cell repertoires in COVID-19. Assay: immunoSEQ multiplex PCR; the TCRdb copy retains only in-frame clones and omits some. The sample lists about 190,000 clones, around 90% occurring once. The sequencing sample was made of peripheral blood. The receptors were gathered from a man in his fifties with acute or convalescent COVID-19.

The rearrangement joins TRBV4-1 to TRBJ1-6; 7 bases agree with TRBD1. The CDR3 has 13 amino acids. Losses at the gene ends were 8 bases for V and 7 bases for J; bases not matched to a gene: 5. The germline V gene encodes CDR1 MGHRA and CDR2 YSYEKL. The CDR3 DNA reads as TGCGCCAGCGCCGGGACAGCCAATTCACCCCTCCACTTT. It is translated as CASAGTANSPLHF.

This chain connects TRBV27 to TRBJ2-1, with TRBD2 matching 11 bases. The CDR3 sequence is 16 residues long. V gave up 4 bases and J gave up 3 bases; unmatched junction bases: 5. Germline assignment: CDR1 MNHEY and CDR2 SMNVEV (reference sequence). CDR3 amino acids: CASSSSGTSGYNEQFF. CDR3 nucleotide sequence: TGTGCCAGCAGTTCATCCGGGACTAGCGGCTACAATGAGCAGTTCTTC.

The rearrangement joins TRBV10-2 to TRBJ1-1, with a possible D match to TRBD1 (5 bases). This CDR3 has 11 amino acids. Germline V lookup: CDR1 WSHSY, CDR2 SAAADI. V gave up 6 bases and J gave up 3 bases, with 5 bases separating them. The CDR3 here is CASSRDTEAFF. CDR3 DNA: TGCGCCAGCAGCAGGGACACTGAAGCTTTCTTT.

The V and J genes are TRBV6-4 and TRBJ2-3, with D possibly TRBD2 on 7 matching bases. Germline V gives CDR1 MRHNA, CDR2 SNTAGT. This CDR3 has 14 residues. Trimming left V 6 bases short and J 4 bases short, with 14 bases between. In DNA, the CDR3 is TGTGCCAGCAGCGACCGGGGGGCGGCAGATACGCAGTATTTT. Translating it yields CASSDRGAADTQYF.

The chain carries TRBV5-1 and TRBJ2-2, with 10 bases that match TRBD2. Per germline, CDR1 SGHRS and CDR2 YFSETQ. The CDR3 is made up of 20 amino acids. V shed 2 bases and J 6 bases; nucleotides not matched to a gene: 19. The CDR3 region is CASSLTKPLAGGYIPGELFF. CDR3 nucleotides: TGCGCCAGCAGCTTAACGAAACCTTTAGCGGGAGGTTATATTCCCGGGGAGCTGTTTTTT.

In this sample, this clone turned up once. V is TRBV2 and J is TRBJ2-3; 7 nucleotides match TRBD2. Per germline, CDR1 SNHLY and CDR2 FYNNEI. The J segment lost 6 bases and the V segment lost 6 bases, leaving 6 bases of the junction unmatched. The CDR3 is 13 residues long. The CDR3 reads CASRGGYGDTQYF. CDR3 coding DNA: TGTGCCAGCAGGGGGGGGTATGGTGATACGCAGTATTTT.

V usage is TRBV7-2 and J usage is TRBJ2-5, with TRBD2 matching 13 bases. CDR1 is SGHTA and CDR2 is FQGNSA in the germline V gene. Unmatched junction bases numbered 8, after V lost 5 bases and J lost 5 bases. The CDR3 extends over 16 amino acids. The CDR3 DNA follows: TGTGCCAGCAGCCCCCCGGGACTAGCGGGGCGGGAGACCCAGTACTTC. It is translated as CASSPPGLAGRETQYF.

The J gene is TRBJ2-5, the V gene TRBV7-9, with D perhaps TRBD1 (5 bases). V lost 7 bases, J lost 2 bases, and 11 bases lay in between. This CDR3 contains 13 residues. CDR1 SEHNR and CDR2 FQNEAQ come from the germline V gene (reference sequence). DNA of the CDR3: TGTGCCAGCAACGACAGACAGCAAGAGACCCAGTACTTC. Its translation: CASNDRQQETQYF. Complete variable domain (other parts from reference TRBV7-9 and TRBJ2-5): DTGVSQNPRHKITKRGQNVTFRCDPISEHNRLYWYRQTLGQGPEFLTYFQNEAQLEKSRLLSDRFSAERPKGSFSTLEIQRTEQGDSAMYLCASNDRQQETQYFGPGTRLLVL.

The chain has TRBV7-8 and TRBJ2-1; 9 bases are a match to TRBD2. V lost 7 bases and J lost 6; bases outside the gene matches: 13. Germline-derived CDR1 and CDR2 are SGHVS and FQNEAQ. There are 16 residues in the CDR3. The CDR3 DNA reads TGTGCCAGCATCCCCCCTGGCGGGGGGGCCTTCAATGAGCAGTTCTTC. It specifies CASIPPGGGAFNEQFF.

The CDR3, as DNA: TGTGCCAGCAGCCAAGAATGGGAGACCGGGGAGCTGTTTTTT. Translation: CASSQEWETGELFF. This chain joins TRBV14 and TRBJ2-2, with D tentatively TRBD2 (5 bases). The CDR3 sequence is 14 residues long. Trimming removed 0 bases at V and 5 bases at J, with 7 bases between. Germline CDR1 is SGHDN and CDR2 is FVKESK.

The chain employs TRBV6-5 and TRBJ2-1; D perhaps matches TRBD2 (6 bases). Trimming took 4 bases from V and 6 from J, leaving 7 bases between them. Germline V gives CDR1 MNHEY, CDR2 SVGAGI. This CDR3 is 12 amino acids long. CDR3 coding DNA: TGTGCCAGCAGTTTCGGGAGCAATGAGCAGTTCTTC. Its translation is CASSFGSNEQFF.

The chain links TRBV7-9 to TRBJ2-5; TRBD2 matches at 10 bases. Per the germline V gene, CDR1 is SEHNR and CDR2 is FQNEAQ (reference sequence). Trimming took 4 bases from V and 2 from J; bases not matched to a gene: 4. The CDR3 extends over 15 amino acids. CDR3 bases: TGTGCCAGCAGCTACGAGCGGGAGGGTCAAGAGACCCAGTACTTC. Its translation is CASSYEREGQETQYF.

This chain joins TRBV4-2 and TRBJ2-1; D call uncertain. V lost 0 bases and J lost 1, with 22 bases in between. Looked up from germline, CDR1 is LGHNA and CDR2 is YNFKEQ. CDR3 length: 20 residues. This CDR3 reads CASSQEKAYYLSASYNEQFF. In DNA, the CDR3 is TGTGCCAGCAGCCAAGAAAAGGCCTACTATTTGTCAGCTTCCTACAATGAGCAGTTCTTC.

The rearrangement joins TRBV7-8 to TRBJ1-6, with D uncertain. From germline, CDR1 is SGHVS and CDR2 FQNEAQ. V was shortened by 5 bases and J by 7 bases, with 9 bases between the two germline ends. The CDR3 runs to 13 residues. The CDR3, as DNA: TGTGCCAGCAGCCTCGGGGAGAATTCACCCCTCCACTTT. As protein: CASSLGENSPLHF.

The table lists this clone with a few counts. The chain uses TRBV6-5 and TRBJ2-1; D gene uncertain. The V and J ends lost 5 bases and 4 bases respectively, with 6 bases between them. The CDR3 spans 12 residues. Germline V lookup: CDR1 MNHEY, CDR2 SVGAGI. This chain's CDR3 is CASSTTYNEQFF. The CDR3 nucleotides are TGTGCCAGCAGTACTACATACAATGAGCAGTTCTTC.

The sample holds one count of this clone. The chain recombines TRBV12-3 or TRBV12-4 with TRBJ2-1; tentatively, D is TRBD2 (5 bases). Trimming removed 6 bases at V and 7 bases at J, with 10 bases between. The CDR3 has 12 residues. This CDR3 reads CASSKDSNEQFF. The CDR3 nucleotides read TGTGCCAGCAGCAAGGACTCTAATGAGCAGTTCTTC.

Turning to this clone: Other DNA sequences from this sample encode an identical CDR3 as well. The chain carries TRBV9 and TRBJ2-2; the D is unclear. Trimming cost V 1 base and J 1 base, with 5 bases left between them. The CDR3 extends over 14 amino acids. CDR1 is SGDLS and CDR2 is YYNGEE in the germline V gene. The CDR3 coding sequence is TGTGCCAGCAGCGTAACCGGGAACACCGGGGAGCTGTTTTTT. Protein product: CASSVTGNTGELFF.

The chain joins TRBV28 to TRBJ1-5, with 9 nucleotides matching TRBD1. J gave up 4 bases and V 6 bases, and 7 bases lay outside the gene matches. This CDR3 is built from 15 residues. CDR1 and CDR2 from the germline V gene are MDHEN and SYDVKM. CDR3 nucleotide sequence: TGTGCCAGCAGACCAAGGACAGGGGATAATCAGCCCCAGCATTTT. Encoded protein: CASRPRTGDNQPQHF.

The chain is built from TRBV7-2 and TRBJ1-2; D might be TRBD1 (5 bases). CDR1 and CDR2 (germline): SGHTA, FQGNSA. Trimming shortened V by 8 bases and J by 4 bases, and 20 bases separated the two germline ends. The CDR3 runs 15 residues. CDR3: CASGGVKDIIYGYTF. CDR3 DNA sequence: TGTGCCAGCGGGGGGGTGAAGGACATAATCTATGGCTACACCTTC.

V usage is TRBV29-1 and J usage is TRBJ1-1; D not certain. The V end was cut by 4 bases, the J end by 3 bases, with 12 bases between. The CDR3 length is 13 residues. Germline V CDR1 and CDR2: SQVTM, ANQGSEA. The CDR3 sequence is CSVAEGAYTEAFF. The CDR3 DNA is TGCAGCGTTGCTGAGGGCGCGTACACTGAAGCTTTCTTT. Full variable domain (rest looked up from reference TRBV29-1 and TRBJ1-1): SAVISQKPSRDICQRGTSLTIQCQVDSQVTMMFWYRQQPGQSLTLIATANQGSEATYESGFVIDKFPISRPNLTFSTLTVSNMSPEDSSIYLCSVAEGAYTEAFFGQGTRLTVV.

This clone has a handful of counts. The genes are TRBV28 and TRBJ1-5, with 8 bases lining up with TRBD1. Losses at the gene ends were 8 bases for V and 4 bases for J; bases not matched to a gene: 22. Germline loops: CDR1 MDHEN, CDR2 SYDVKM. This CDR3 contains 19 residues. The CDR3: CASLSRLWTGSQENQPQHF. DNA for the CDR3: TGTGCCAGCTTATCTAGACTATGGACAGGGTCGCAGGAGAATCAGCCCCAGCATTTT.

The gene calls are TRBV6-6 and TRBJ1-2; tentatively, D is TRBD1 (5 bases). V lost 2 bases and J 1 base, leaving 14 bases between the germline ends. The CDR3 covers 16 residues. The germline gives CDR1 MNHNY, CDR2 SVGAGI (reference sequence). CDR3 nucleotides: TGTGCCAGCAGTTACACCCAGGGCCCTCTTAACTATGGCTACACCTTC. This codes for CASSYTQGPLNYGYTF.

This chain links TRBV25-1 with TRBJ2-5; D not resolved. The CDR3 length is 11 residues. Trimming shortened V by 6 bases and J by 14 bases, and 16 bases separated the two germline ends. From germline, CDR1 is MGHDK and CDR2 SYGVNS. CDR3 sequence: CASSPLETLYF. CDR3 nucleotide sequence: TGTGCCAGCAGCCCTTTAGAAACTCTTTACTTC.

The chain couples TRBV5-1 to TRBJ1-1; D is ambiguous. V dropped 0 bases and J dropped 5 bases, with 8 bases sitting between them. Germline V gene sequence: CDR1 SGHRS, CDR2 YFSETQ. CDR3 length equals 13 residues. This CDR3 reads CASSLAVETEAFF. The CDR3 region has the DNA TGCGCCAGCAGCTTGGCCGTAGAGACTGAAGCTTTCTTT.

The chain carries TRBV3-1 (or the pseudogene TRBV3-2) and TRBJ2-4, with 7 bases matching TRBD1. In germline, CDR1 is LGHDT, CDR2 YNNKEL (reference sequence). V gave up 4 bases and J gave up 16 bases; unmatched junction bases: 7. The CDR3 loop spans 11 amino acids. This chain's CDR3 is CASSLTGTVYF. The CDR3 bases are TGTGCCAGCAGCCTAACCGGGACAGTCTACTTC.

The chain uses TRBV11-2 and TRBJ1-1; a weak D match, TRBD1 (6 bases). V lost 2 bases, J lost 5 bases, and 12 bases lay in between. The CDR3 has 14 amino acids. Germline CDR1 SGHAT, CDR2 FQNNGV. The CDR3 coding sequence is TGTGCCAGCAGCTTATGGGGGCGCGGGACTGAAGCTTTCTTT. It codes for CASSLWGRGTEAFF.

This chain links TRBV10-3 with TRBJ2-2; the match to TRBD1 covers 10 bases. The length of the CDR3 is 15 residues. V shed 6 bases and J 4 bases; nucleotides not matched to a gene: 5. CDR1 and CDR2 (germline): ENHRY, SYGVKD. This CDR3 is CAIRWTGGVTGELFF. CDR3 sequence (DNA): TGTGCCATCAGGTGGACAGGGGGAGTCACCGGGGAGCTGTTTTTT.

The rearrangement links TRBV6-5 to TRBJ1-1, with D perhaps TRBD1 (6 bases). Deletions cut 6 bases from V and 4 bases from J, with 18 bases between. Germline V lookup: CDR1 MNHEY, CDR2 SVGAGI. The CDR3 loop spans 15 amino acids. CDR3 protein: CASRRHGAGATEAFF. CDR3 DNA sequence: TGTGCCAGCAGACGACATGGGGCAGGGGCCACTGAAGCTTTCTTT.